This T cell receptor (beta chain) emerged from a study of cytomegalovirus exposure and HLA in healthy donors. V trimming: 6 bases; J trimming: 7 bases; junction bases outside the gene matches: 3. In germline, CDR1 is SNHLY, CDR2 FYNNEI. This CDR3 is built from 14 residues. PCR primers comprised 60 Vbeta and 13 Jbeta primers. The assay was immunoSEQ multiplex PCR, and TCRdb's table has in-frame clones only and misses some. The sample lists 150,000 to 200,000 clones, around 86% occurring once. Comments on this clone: Its antigen is not known.

General study results and limits: The CMV antigen specificity of three CMV-associated chains was confirmed through in vitro analysis.

The chain has TRBV2 and TRBJ1-6; 10 nucleotides align to TRBD1. The sample was PBMCs. This clonotype was sampled from a man in his fifties or sixties in good health and CMV-seropositive. In DNA, the CDR3 is TGTGCCAGCAGGGGGACAGGGGCGAATTCACCCCTCCACTTT. Amino acids: CASRGTGANSPLHF.